A selection of T cell receptor beta chains follows, all from one sample in a study of beta chain features in type 1 diabetes. Clones were read by immunoSEQ multiplex PCR, and TCRdb kept only the in-frame ones, dropping some. Seen here are about 160,000 clones, 6.5% to 8.5% observed once, and the top ten hold over 0.5%. Input material: central memory CD4+ T cells from blood. Source of these receptors: a woman aged 18-30 years with type 1 diabetes. Both conserved end residues are part of each CDR3. The D gene is left open where the match is weak. The size entry is marked missing in some rows and otherwise reads once, few, many or a size class.

abundance: NA; j_gene: TRBJ2-7; v_gene: TRBV29-1; d_gene: TRBD2; CDR3aa: CSVDATSGSYEQYF; CDR3nt: TGCAGCGTTGACGCCACTAGCGGGAGCTACGAGCAGTACTTC
abundance: NA; j_gene: TRBJ2-1; v_gene: TRBV4-2; d_gene: TRBD2; CDR3aa: CASSQDAGVQFF; CDR3nt: TGTGCCAGCAGCCAAGATGCGGGAGTGCAGTTCTTC
abundance: few; j_gene: TRBJ1-2; v_gene: TRBV18; d_gene: NA; CDR3aa: CASSPRSPGVGNYGYTF; CDR3nt: TGTGCCAGCTCACCACGTTCCCCGGGAGTGGGTAACTATGGCTACACCTTC
abundance: NA; j_gene: TRBJ2-1; v_gene: TRBV7-3; d_gene: NA; CDR3aa: CASSRKAEVNEQFF; CDR3nt: TGTGCCAGCAGCCGGAAAGCGGAGGTGAATGAGCAGTTCTTC
abundance: NA; j_gene: TRBJ2-7; v_gene: TRBV7-9; d_gene: TRBD1; CDR3aa: CASSSTGGETPQFYEQYF; CDR3nt: TGTGCCAGCAGCTCGACAGGGGGAGAGACCCCGCAATTCTACGAGCAGTACTTC
abundance: few; j_gene: TRBJ1-1; v_gene: TRBV7-2; d_gene: TRBD1; CDR3aa: CASSPQGADTEAFF; CDR3nt: TGTGCCAGCAGCCCGCAGGGGGCGGACACTGAAGCTTTCTTT
abundance: NA; j_gene: TRBJ1-1; v_gene: TRBV19; d_gene: NA; CDR3aa: CATGYMNTEAFF; CDR3nt: TGTGCCACAGGCTACATGAACACTGAAGCTTTCTTT
abundance: few; j_gene: TRBJ2-2; v_gene: TRBV7-3; d_gene: NA; CDR3aa: CASRPPGQTGELFF; CDR3nt: TGTGCCAGCAGACCCCCCGGACAGACCGGGGAGCTGTTTTTT
abundance: NA; j_gene: TRBJ2-5; v_gene: TRBV5-1; d_gene: NA; CDR3aa: CASSTRGSETQYF; CDR3nt: TGCGCCAGCAGCACCCGCGGGTCGGAGACCCAGTACTTC
abundance: NA; j_gene: TRBJ1-1; v_gene: TRBV15; d_gene: NA; CDR3aa: CATSRDASGGPRTEAFF; CDR3nt: TGTGCCACCAGCAGAGATGCTTCCGGGGGGCCGAGGACTGAAGCTTTCTTT
abundance: few; j_gene: TRBJ2-7; v_gene: TRBV7-9; d_gene: NA; CDR3aa: CASSLEPSLPYEQYF; CDR3nt: TGTGCCAGCAGCTTAGAACCTAGCCTACCCTACGAGCAGTACTTC
abundance: few; j_gene: TRBJ1-2; v_gene: TRBV30; d_gene: TRBD1; CDR3aa: CAWSVQGAQGYTF; CDR3nt: TGTGCCTGGAGTGTACAGGGGGCGCAGGGCTACACCTTC
abundance: NA; j_gene: TRBJ2-2; v_gene: TRBV25-1; d_gene: TRBD2; CDR3aa: CASSESGRASAGELFF; CDR3nt: TGTGCCAGCAGTGAAAGCGGGAGGGCCTCCGCCGGGGAGCTGTTTTTT
abundance: few; j_gene: TRBJ1-4; v_gene: TRBV6-6; d_gene: NA; CDR3aa: CASERRQRTNEKLFF; CDR3nt: TGTGCCAGCGAAAGGCGACAGCGAACTAATGAAAAACTGTTTTTT
abundance: few; j_gene: TRBJ2-1; v_gene: TRBV19; d_gene: TRBD2; CDR3aa: CASSIGASGAGNEQFF; CDR3nt: TGTGCCAGTAGTATTGGCGCTAGCGGGGCTGGGAATGAGCAGTTCTTC
abundance: few; j_gene: TRBJ2-2; v_gene: TRBV5-1; d_gene: NA; CDR3aa: CASSETGELFF; CDR3nt: TGCGCCAGCAGCGAGACCGGGGAGCTGTTTTTT